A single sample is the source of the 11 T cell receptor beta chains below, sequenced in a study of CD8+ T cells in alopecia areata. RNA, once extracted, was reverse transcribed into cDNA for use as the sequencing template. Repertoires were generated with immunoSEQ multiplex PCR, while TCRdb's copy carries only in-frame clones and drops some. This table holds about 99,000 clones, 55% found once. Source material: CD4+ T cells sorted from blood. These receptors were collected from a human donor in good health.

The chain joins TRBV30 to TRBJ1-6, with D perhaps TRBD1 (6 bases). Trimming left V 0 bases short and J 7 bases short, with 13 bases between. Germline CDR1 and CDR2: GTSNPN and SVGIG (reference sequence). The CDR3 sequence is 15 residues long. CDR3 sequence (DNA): TGTGCCTGGAGTGTAGTCGCCAGGGGAAATTCACCCCTCCACTTT. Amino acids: CAWSVVARGNSPLHF.

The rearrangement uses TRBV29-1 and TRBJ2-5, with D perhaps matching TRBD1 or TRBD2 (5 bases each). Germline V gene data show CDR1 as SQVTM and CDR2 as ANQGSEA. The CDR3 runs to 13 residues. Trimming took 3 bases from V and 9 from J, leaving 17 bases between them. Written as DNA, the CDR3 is TGCAGCGTTGAGGGGGTGATGAGGGTCGCCCAGTACTTC. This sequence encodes CSVEGVMRVAQYF.

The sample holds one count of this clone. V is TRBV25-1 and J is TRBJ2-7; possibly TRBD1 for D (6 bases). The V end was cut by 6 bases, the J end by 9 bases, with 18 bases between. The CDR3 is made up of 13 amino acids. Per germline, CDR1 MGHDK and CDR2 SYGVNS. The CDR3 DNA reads TGTGCCAGCAGCGTGACCGGGACACAGGTGCAGTACTTC. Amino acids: CASSVTGTQVQYF.

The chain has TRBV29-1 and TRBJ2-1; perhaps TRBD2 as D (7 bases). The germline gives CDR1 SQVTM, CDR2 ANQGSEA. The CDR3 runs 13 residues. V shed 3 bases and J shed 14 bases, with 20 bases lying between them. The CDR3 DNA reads TGCAGCGTTGACAGAGGGGGGGCTACCCTCGAGTTCTTC. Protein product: CSVDRGGATLEFF.

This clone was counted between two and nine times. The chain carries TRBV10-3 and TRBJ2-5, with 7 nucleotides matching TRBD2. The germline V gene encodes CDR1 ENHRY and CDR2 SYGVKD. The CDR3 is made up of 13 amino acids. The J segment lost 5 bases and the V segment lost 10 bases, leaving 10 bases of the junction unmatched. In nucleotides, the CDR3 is TGTGCCACCAATACTGCGGGGGTGGAGACCCAGTACTTC. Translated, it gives CATNTAGVETQYF.

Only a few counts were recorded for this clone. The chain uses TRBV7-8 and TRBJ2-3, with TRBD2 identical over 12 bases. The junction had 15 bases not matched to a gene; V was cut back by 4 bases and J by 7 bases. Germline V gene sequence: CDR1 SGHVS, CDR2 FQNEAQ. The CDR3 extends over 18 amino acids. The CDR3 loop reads CASSSRVTTSGGPHTQYF. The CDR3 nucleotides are TGTGCCAGCAGCTCAAGGGTGACGACTAGCGGGGGACCCCATACGCAGTATTTT. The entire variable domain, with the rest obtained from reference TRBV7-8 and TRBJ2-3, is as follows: GAGVSQSPRYKVAKRGQDVALRCDPISGHVSLFWYQQALGQGPEFLTYFQNEAQLDKSGLPSDRFFAERPEGSVSTLKIQRTQQEDSAVYLCASSSRVTTSGGPHTQYFGPGTRLTVL.

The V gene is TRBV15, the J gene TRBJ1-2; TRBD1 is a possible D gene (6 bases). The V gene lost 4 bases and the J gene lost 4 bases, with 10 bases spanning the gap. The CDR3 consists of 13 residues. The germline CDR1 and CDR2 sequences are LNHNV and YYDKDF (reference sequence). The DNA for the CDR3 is TGTGCCACCAGCAAGGACAGCCTCTATGGCTACACCTTC. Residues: CATSKDSLYGYTF.

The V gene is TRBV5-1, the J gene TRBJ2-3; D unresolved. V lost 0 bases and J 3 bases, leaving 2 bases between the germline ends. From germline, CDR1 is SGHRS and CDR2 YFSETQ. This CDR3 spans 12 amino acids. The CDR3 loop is CASSLVTDTQYF. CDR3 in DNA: TGCGCCAGCAGCTTGGTTACAGATACGCAGTATTTT.

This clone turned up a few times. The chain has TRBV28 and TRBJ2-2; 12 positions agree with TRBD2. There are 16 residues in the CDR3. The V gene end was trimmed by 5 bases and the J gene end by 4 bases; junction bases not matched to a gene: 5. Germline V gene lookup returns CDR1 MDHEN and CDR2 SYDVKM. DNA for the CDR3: TGTGCCAGCAGTCCCACGACTAGCGGGGGCACCGGGGAGCTGTTTTTT. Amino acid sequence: CASSPTTSGGTGELFF.

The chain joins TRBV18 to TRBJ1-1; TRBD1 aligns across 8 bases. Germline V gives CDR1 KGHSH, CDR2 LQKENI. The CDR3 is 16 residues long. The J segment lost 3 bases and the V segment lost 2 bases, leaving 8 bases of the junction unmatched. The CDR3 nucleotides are TGTGCCAGCTCACCAGTACAGGACAGGGCCTACACTGAAGCTTTCTTT. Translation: CASSPVQDRAYTEAFF.

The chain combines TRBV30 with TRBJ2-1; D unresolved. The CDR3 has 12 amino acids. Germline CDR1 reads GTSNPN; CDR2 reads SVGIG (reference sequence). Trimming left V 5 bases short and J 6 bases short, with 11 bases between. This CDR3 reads CAWGISTNEQFF. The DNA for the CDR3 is TGTGCCTGGGGGATATCTACCAATGAGCAGTTCTTC.